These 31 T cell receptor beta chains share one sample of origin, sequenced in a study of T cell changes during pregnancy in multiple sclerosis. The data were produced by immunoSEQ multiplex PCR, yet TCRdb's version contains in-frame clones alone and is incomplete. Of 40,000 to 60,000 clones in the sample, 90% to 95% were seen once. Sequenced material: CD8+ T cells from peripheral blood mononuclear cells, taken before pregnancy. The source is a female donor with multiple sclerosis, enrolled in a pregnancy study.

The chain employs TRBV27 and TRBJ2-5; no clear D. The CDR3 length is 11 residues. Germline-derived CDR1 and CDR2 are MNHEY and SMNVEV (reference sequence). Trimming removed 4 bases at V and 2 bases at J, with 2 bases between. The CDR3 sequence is CASSSQETQYF. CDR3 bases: TGTGCCAGCAGTTCTCAAGAGACCCAGTACTTC.

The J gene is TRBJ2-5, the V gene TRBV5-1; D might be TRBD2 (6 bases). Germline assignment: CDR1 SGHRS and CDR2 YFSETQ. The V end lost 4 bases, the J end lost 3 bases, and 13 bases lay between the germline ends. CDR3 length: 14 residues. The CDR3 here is CASSAGLKEETQYF. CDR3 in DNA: TGCGCCAGCAGCGCGGGACTTAAGGAAGAGACCCAGTACTTC.

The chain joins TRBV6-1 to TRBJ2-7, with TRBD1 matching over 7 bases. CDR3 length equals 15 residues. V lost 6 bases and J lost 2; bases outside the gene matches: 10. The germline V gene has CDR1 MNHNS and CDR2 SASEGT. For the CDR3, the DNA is TGTGCCAGCAGAGAAAGGGACAGCACTCCCTACGAGCAGTACTTC. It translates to CASRERDSTPYEQYF.

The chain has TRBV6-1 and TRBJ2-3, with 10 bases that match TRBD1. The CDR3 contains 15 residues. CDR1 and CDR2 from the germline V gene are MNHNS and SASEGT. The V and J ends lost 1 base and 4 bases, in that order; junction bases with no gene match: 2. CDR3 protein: CASSEETGGADTQYF. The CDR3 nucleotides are TGTGCCAGCAGTGAAGAGACAGGGGGCGCAGATACGCAGTATTTT.

The CDR3 reads CASSLALDSYGYTF. CDR3 DNA sequence: TGCGCCAGCAGCTTGGCACTGGACAGTTATGGCTACACCTTC. The chain couples TRBV5-1 to TRBJ1-2; maybe TRBD1 (6 bases). Trimming removed 0 bases at V and 5 bases at J, with 11 bases between. The CDR3 covers 14 residues. Germline CDR1 SGHRS, CDR2 YFSETQ.

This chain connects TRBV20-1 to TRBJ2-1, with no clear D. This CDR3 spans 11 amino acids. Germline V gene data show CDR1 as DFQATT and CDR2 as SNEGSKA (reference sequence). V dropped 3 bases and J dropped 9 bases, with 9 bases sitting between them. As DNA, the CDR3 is TGCAGTGCTAGGCTAGTATCTGAGCAGTTCTTC. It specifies CSARLVSEQFF.

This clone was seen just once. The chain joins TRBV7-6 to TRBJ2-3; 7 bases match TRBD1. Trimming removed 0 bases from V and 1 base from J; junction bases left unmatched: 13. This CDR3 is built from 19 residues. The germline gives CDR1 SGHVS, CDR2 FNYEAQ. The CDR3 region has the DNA TGTGCCAGCAGCTTAGCCCCCCCGGACAGGATCGGGGGCACAGATACGCAGTATTTT. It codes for CASSLAPPDRIGGTDTQYF.

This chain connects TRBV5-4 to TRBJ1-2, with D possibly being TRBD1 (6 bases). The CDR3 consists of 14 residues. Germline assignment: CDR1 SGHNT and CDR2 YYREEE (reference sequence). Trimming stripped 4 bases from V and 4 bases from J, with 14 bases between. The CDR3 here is CASSITGLTYGYTF. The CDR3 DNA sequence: TGTGCCAGCAGCATCACAGGGTTAACCTATGGCTACACCTTC.

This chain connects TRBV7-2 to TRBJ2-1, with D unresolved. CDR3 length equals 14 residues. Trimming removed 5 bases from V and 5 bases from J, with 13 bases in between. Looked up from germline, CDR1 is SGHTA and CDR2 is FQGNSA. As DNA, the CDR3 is TGTGCCAGCAGCCCCAATCCAGGAAACAATGAGCAGTTCTTC. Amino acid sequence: CASSPNPGNNEQFF.

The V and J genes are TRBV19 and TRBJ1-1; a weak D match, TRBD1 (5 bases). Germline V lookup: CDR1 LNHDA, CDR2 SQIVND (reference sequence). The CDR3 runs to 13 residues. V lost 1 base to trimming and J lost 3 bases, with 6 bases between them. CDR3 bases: TGTGCCAGTAGTATAGGGGGGGACACTGAAGCTTTCTTT. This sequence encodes CASSIGGDTEAFF.

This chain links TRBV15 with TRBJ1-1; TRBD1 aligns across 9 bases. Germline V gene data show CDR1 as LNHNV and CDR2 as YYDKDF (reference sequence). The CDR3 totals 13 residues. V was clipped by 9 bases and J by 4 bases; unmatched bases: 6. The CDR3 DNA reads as TGTGCCACGACAGGGGGAATGGGCACTGAAGCTTTCTTT. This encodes CATTGGMGTEAFF. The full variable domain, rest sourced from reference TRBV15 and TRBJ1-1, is DAMVIQNPRYQVTQFGKPVTLSCSQTLNHNVMYWYQQKSSQAPKLLFHYYDKDFNNEADTPDNFQSRRPNTSFCFLDIRSPGLGDTAMYLCATTGGMGTEAFFGQGTRLTVV.

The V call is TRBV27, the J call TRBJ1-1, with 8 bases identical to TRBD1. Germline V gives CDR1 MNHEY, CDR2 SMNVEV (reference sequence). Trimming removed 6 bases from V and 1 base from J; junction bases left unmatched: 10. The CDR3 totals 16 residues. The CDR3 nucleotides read TGTGCCAGCAGAACCGGACAGGGAAGAGCGAACACTGAAGCTTTCTTT. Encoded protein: CASRTGQGRANTEAFF.

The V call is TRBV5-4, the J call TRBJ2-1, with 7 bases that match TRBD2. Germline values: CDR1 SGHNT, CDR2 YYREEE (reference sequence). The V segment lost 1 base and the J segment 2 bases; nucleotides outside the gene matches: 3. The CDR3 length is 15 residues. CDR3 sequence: CASSLRRETYNEQFF. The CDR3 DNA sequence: TGTGCCAGCAGCTTGCGGCGGGAGACCTACAATGAGCAGTTCTTC.

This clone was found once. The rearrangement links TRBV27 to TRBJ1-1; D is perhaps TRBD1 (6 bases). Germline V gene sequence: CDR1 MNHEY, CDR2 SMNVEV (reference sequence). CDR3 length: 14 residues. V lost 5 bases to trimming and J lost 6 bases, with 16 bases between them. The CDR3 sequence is CASSPLTGSSEAFF. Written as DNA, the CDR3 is TGTGCCAGCAGTCCCCTCACAGGGAGTTCTGAAGCTTTCTTT.

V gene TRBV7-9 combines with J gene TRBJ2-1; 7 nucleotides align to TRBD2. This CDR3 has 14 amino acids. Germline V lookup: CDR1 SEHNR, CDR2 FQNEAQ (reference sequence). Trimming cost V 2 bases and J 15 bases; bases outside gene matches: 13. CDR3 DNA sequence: TGTGCCAGCAGCTTATCCAGCGGGATCTGGTCTGGGTTCTTC. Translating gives CASSLSSGIWSGFF. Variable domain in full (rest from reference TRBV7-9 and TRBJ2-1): DTGVSQNPRHKITKRGQNVTFRCDPISEHNRLYWYRQTLGQGPEFLTYFQNEAQLEKSRLLSDRFSAERPKGSFSTLEIQRTEQGDSAMYLCASSLSSGIWSGFFGPGTRLTVL.

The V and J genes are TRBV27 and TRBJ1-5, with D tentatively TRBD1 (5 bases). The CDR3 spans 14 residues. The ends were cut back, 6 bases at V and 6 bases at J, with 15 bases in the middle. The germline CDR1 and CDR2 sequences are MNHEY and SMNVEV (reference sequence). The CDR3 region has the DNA TGTGCCAGCAGAAAAGGGGTACCGAGTCAGCCCCAGCATTTT. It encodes CASRKGVPSQPQHF.

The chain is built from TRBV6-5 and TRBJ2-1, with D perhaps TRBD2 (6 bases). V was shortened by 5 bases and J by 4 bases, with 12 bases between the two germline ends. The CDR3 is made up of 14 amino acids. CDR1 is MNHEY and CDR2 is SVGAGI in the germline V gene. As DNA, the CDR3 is TGTGCCAGCAGTAGCGGACTATCTTACAATGAGCAGTTCTTC. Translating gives CASSSGLSYNEQFF.

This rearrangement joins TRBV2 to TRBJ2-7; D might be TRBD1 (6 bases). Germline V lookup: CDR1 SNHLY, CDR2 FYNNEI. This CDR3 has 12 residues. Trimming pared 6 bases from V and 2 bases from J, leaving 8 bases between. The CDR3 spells CASRAGAYEQYF. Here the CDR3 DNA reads TGTGCCAGCAGGGCAGGGGCCTACGAGCAGTACTTC.

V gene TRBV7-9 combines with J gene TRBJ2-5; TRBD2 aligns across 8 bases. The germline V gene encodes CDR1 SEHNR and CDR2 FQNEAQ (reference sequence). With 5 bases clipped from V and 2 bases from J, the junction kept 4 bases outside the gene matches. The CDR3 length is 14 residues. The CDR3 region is CASSVGTRQETQYF. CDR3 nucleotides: TGTGCCAGCAGCGTCGGGACTAGACAAGAGACCCAGTACTTC.

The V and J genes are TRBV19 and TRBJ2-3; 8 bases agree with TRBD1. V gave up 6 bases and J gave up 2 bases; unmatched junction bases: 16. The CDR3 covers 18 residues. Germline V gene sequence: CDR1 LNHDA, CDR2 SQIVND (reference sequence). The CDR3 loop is CASSADRAAYRFTDTQYF. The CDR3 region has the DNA TGTGCCAGTAGCGCGGACAGGGCCGCCTACCGATTCACAGATACGCAGTATTTT.

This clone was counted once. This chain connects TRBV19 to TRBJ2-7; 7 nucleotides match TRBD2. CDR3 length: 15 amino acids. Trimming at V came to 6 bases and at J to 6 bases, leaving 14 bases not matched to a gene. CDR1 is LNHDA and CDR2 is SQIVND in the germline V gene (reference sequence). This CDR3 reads CASSPGEGLLLEQYF. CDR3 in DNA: TGTGCCAGTAGCCCCGGGGAGGGCCTTCTCCTCGAGCAGTACTTC.

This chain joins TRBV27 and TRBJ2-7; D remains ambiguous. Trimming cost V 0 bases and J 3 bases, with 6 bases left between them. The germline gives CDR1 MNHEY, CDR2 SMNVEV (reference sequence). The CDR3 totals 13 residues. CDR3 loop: CASSLSPGYEQYF. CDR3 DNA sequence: TGTGCCAGCAGTTTATCCCCGGGCTACGAGCAGTACTTC.

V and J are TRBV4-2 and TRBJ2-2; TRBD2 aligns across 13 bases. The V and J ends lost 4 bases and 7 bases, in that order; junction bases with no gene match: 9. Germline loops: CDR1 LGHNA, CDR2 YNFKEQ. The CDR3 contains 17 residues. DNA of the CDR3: TGTGCCAGCAGCCCGGGACTAGCGGGAATCGGTGGCGGGGAGCTGTTTTTT. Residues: CASSPGLAGIGGGELFF.

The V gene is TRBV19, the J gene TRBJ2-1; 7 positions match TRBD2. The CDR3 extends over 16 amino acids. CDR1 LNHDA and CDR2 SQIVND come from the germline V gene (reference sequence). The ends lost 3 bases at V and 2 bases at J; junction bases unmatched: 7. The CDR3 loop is CASSMKELAPYNEQFF. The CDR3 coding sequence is TGTGCCAGTAGTATGAAGGAACTAGCGCCCTACAATGAGCAGTTCTTC.

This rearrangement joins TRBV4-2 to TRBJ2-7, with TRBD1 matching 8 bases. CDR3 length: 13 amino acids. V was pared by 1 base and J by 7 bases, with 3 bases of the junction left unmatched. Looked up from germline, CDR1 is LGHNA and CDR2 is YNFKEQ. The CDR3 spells CASSQGTGNEQYF. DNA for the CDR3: TGTGCCAGCAGCCAAGGGACAGGGAATGAGCAGTACTTC.

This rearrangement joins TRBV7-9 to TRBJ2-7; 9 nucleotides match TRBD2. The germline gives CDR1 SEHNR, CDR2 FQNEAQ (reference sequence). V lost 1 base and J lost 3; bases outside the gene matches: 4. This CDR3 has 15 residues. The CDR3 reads CASSLEVSGSYEQYF. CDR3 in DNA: TGTGCCAGCAGCTTAGAGGTTAGCGGGAGCTACGAGCAGTACTTC.

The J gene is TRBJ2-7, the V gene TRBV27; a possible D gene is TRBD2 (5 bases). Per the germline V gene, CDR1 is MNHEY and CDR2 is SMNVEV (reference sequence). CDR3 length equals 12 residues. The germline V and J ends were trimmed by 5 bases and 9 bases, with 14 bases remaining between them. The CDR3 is CASSPPTGRQYF. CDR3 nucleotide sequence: TGTGCCAGCAGTCCCCCGACGGGGAGGCAGTACTTC.

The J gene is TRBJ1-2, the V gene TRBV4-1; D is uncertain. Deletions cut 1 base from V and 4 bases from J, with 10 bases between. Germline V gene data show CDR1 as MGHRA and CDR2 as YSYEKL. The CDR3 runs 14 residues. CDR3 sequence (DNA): TGCGCCAGCAGCCAAGCACAGCCCTTCTATGGCTACACCTTC. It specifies CASSQAQPFYGYTF.

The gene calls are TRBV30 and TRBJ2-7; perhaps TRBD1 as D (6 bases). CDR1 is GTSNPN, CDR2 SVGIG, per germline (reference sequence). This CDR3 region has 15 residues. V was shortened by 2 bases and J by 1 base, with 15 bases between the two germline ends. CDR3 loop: CAWSWGHHLSYEQYF. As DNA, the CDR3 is TGTGCCTGGAGTTGGGGACACCACTTATCCTACGAGCAGTACTTC.

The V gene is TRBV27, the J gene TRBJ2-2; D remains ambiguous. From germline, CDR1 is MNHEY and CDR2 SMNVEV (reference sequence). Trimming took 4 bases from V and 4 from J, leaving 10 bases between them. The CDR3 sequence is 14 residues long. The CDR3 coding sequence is TGTGCCAGCAGTTGGAGTATTGGCACCGGGGAGCTGTTTTTT. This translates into CASSWSIGTGELFF.

This CDR3 reads CASSLASGEGHEQFF. The CDR3 DNA reads TGTGCCAGCAGCTTAGCTAGCGGGGAGGGACATGAGCAGTTCTTC. J is TRBJ2-1 and V is TRBV11-3; 9 bases fit TRBD2. Germline V gives CDR1 SGHNT, CDR2 YENEEA. Trimming at V came to 1 base and at J to 8 bases, leaving 6 bases not matched to a gene. The CDR3 contains 15 residues.